These 9 T cell receptor beta chains came from one sample sequenced in a study of T cell responses to AZD1222 COVID-19 vaccine. Libraries were prepared by immunoSEQ multiplex PCR; TCRdb keeps only in-frame clonotypes and omits some of them. The table has about 150,000 clones, approximately 88% seen once. The sequences come from peripheral blood, collected on day 0 of MenACWY control vaccination. Every receptor here comes from an adult in good health.

This clone was seen just once. The chain recombines TRBV11-3 with TRBJ2-1; D is perhaps TRBD2 (6 bases). The CDR3 totals 16 residues. V lost 1 base to trimming and J lost 3 bases, with 13 bases between them. CDR1 and CDR2 (germline): SGHNT, YENEEA. Here the CDR3 DNA reads TGTGCCAGCAGCTTAGCTTTCGGAGGGGACTACAATGAGCAGTTCTTC. Encoded protein: CASSLAFGGDYNEQFF.

The rearrangement uses TRBV5-1 and TRBJ1-2, with 9 bases aligning to TRBD1. The CDR3 totals 14 residues. Unmatched junction bases numbered 8, after V lost 4 bases and J lost 7 bases. Germline values: CDR1 SGHRS, CDR2 YFSETQ. CDR3 in DNA: TGCGCCAGCAGCCTCGGGGACAGGGAGGGTGGCTACACCTTC. This sequence encodes CASSLGDREGGYTF.

This clone came up once. V and J are TRBV3-1 (or the pseudogene TRBV3-2) and TRBJ1-2, with TRBD1 as a possible D gene (6 bases). CDR3 length equals 13 residues. V lost 4 bases and J 9 bases, leaving 15 bases between the germline ends. CDR1 LGHDT and CDR2 YNNKEL come from the germline V gene (reference sequence). CDR3 protein: CASSLSEGVSYTF. In DNA form, the CDR3 reads TGTGCCAGCAGCCTATCGGAGGGGGTTAGCTACACCTTC.

The V call is TRBV7-6, the J call TRBJ2-7; D is unresolved. The CDR3 runs 15 residues. From germline, CDR1 is SGHVS and CDR2 FNYEAQ. Between the trimmed V and J ends, which lost 4 bases and 3 bases, there was a span of 16 bases. CDR3 residues: CASSSGPFPHYEQYF. Written as DNA, the CDR3 is TGTGCCAGCAGCTCTGGACCTTTCCCCCACTACGAGCAGTACTTC.

V gene TRBV18 combines with J gene TRBJ1-4, with TRBD1 as a possible D gene (5 bases). The V end lost 2 bases, the J end lost 3 bases, and 7 bases lay between the germline ends. This CDR3 contains 14 residues. Germline assignment: CDR1 KGHSH and CDR2 LQKENI. The CDR3 region has the DNA TGTGCCAGCTCACCAGGGGGTTCTAATGAAAAACTGTTTTTT. Its protein is CASSPGGSNEKLFF.

V gene TRBV2 combines with J gene TRBJ2-2, with D maybe TRBD1 (6 bases). The CDR3 totals 14 residues. V was shortened by 6 bases and J by 4 bases, with 12 bases between the two germline ends. Germline lookup yields CDR1 SNHLY and CDR2 FYNNEI. CDR3 nucleotide sequence: TGTGCCAGCAGGGGGGCAGGGCCCACCGGGGAGCTGTTTTTT. Translating gives CASRGAGPTGELFF.

The CDR3 DNA reads TGTGCCAGCAGCTTGTCGGGAACCCTAGGCGGTCAGCCCCAGCATTTT. Translation gives CASSLSGTLGGQPQHF. The chain combines TRBV5-5 with TRBJ1-5; D gene unclear. V was cut by 1 base and J by 6 bases, with 17 bases left in between. CDR1 is SGHKS and CDR2 is YYEKEE in the germline V gene (reference sequence). This CDR3 is built from 16 residues.

The chain's CDR3 is CASSTPPRQGSYEQYF. CDR3 nucleotide sequence: TGTGCCAGTAGTACCCCTCCGAGACAGGGGTCCTACGAGCAGTACTTC. The chain is built from TRBV19 and TRBJ2-7; TRBD1 aligns across 8 bases. The CDR3 sequence is 16 residues long. V trimming: 4 bases; J trimming: 1 base; junction bases outside the gene matches: 9. Germline CDR1 reads LNHDA; CDR2 reads SQIVND (reference sequence).

The chain is built from TRBV24-1 and TRBJ1-2, with 9 bases matching TRBD1. Looked up from germline, CDR1 is KGHDR and CDR2 is SFDVKD. V shed 3 bases, J shed 6 bases, and the junction held 7 bases outside the gene matches. This CDR3 spans 15 amino acids. DNA of the CDR3: TGTGCCACCAGTGATGCGGGACAGGGTAGGCATGGCTACACCTTC. Translating gives CATSDAGQGRHGYTF.